This T cell receptor beta chain derives from a study of T cell changes during pregnancy in multiple sclerosis. Clones were sequenced by immunoSEQ multiplex PCR, and TCRdb holds only the in-frame ones, with some missing. The repertoire holds about 51,000 clones, with 93% as singletons. The receptor was derived from a female donor with multiple sclerosis, enrolled in a pregnancy study. Specimen: peripheral blood, collected in the second trimester of pregnancy.

CDR3 loop: CASSESRGAGAYNEQFF. CDR3 bases: TGTGCCAGCAGTGAAAGTCGCGGAGCGGGGGCCTACAATGAGCAGTTCTTC. The V and J genes are TRBV2 and TRBJ2-1; 8 bases match TRBD2. The V gene's germline CDR1 is SNHLY and CDR2 FYNNEI. The CDR3 extends over 17 amino acids. With V trimmed by 2 bases and J by 2 bases, 8 bases remained unmatched. The complete variable domain, with remaining parts taken from reference TRBV2 and TRBJ2-1, reads EPEVTQTPSHQVTQMGQEVILRCVPISNHLYFYWYRQILGQKVEFLVSFYNNEISEKSEIFDDQFSVERPDGSNFTLKIRSTKLEDSAMYFCASSESRGAGAYNEQFFGPGTRLTVL.